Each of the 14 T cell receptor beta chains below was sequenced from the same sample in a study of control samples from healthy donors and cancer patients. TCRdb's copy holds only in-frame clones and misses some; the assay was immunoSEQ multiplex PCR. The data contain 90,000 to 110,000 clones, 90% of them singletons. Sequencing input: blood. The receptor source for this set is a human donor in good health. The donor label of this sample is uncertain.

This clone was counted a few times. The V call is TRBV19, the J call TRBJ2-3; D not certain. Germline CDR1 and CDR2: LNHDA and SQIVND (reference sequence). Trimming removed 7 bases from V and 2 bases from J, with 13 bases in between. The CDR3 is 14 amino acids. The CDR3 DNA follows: TGTGCCAGTACTAGGCAACAGAACACAGATACGCAGTATTTT. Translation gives CASTRQQNTDTQYF.

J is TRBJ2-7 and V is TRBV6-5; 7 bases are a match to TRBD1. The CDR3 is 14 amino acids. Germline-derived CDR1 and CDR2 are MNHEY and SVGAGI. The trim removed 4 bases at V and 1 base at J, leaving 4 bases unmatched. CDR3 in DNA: TGTGCCAGCAGTTCCCGGACAGGTTCCTACGAGCAGTACTTC. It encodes CASSSRTGSYEQYF.

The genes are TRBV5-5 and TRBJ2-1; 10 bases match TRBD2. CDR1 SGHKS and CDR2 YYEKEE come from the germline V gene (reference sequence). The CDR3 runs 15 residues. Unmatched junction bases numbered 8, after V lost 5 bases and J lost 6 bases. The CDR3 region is CASRRAGGLVNEQFF. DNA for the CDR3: TGTGCCAGCAGGCGAGCGGGGGGGCTGGTCAATGAGCAGTTCTTC.

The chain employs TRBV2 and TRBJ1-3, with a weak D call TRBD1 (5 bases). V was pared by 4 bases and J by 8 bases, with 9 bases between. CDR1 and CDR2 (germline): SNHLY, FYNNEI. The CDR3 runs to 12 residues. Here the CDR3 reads CASSGQGDTIYF. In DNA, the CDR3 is TGTGCCAGCAGTGGGCAGGGTGACACCATATATTTT.

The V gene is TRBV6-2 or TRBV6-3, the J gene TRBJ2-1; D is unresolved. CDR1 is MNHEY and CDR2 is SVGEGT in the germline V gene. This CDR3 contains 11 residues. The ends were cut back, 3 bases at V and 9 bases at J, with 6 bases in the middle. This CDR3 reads CASSYRSEQFF. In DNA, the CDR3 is TGTGCCAGCAGTTATAGGTCTGAGCAGTTCTTC.

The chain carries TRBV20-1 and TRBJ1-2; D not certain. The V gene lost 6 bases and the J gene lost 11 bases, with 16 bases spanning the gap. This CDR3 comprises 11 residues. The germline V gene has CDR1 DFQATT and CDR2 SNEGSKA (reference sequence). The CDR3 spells CSAVAQPWYTF. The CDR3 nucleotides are TGCAGTGCGGTAGCCCAACCATGGTACACCTTC.

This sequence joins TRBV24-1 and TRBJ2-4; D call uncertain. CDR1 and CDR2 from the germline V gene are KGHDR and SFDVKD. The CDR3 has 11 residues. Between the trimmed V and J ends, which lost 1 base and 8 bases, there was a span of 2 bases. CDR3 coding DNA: TGTGCCACCAGTGATTTCGACATTCAGTACTTC. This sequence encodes CATSDFDIQYF.

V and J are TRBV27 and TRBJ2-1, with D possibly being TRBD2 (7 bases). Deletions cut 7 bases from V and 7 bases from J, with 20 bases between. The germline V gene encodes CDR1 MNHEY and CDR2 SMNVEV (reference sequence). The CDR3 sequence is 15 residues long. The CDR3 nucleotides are TGTGCCAGCACCCTAGGGGGGGGCCTGAGAAATGAGCAGTTCTTC. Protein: CASTLGGGLRNEQFF.

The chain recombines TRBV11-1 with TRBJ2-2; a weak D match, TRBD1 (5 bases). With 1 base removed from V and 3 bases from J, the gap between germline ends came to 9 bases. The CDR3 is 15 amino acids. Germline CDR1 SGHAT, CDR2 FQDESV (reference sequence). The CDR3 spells CASSLGQPDTGELFF. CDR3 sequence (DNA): TGTGCCAGCAGCTTAGGACAGCCGGACACCGGGGAGCTGTTTTTT. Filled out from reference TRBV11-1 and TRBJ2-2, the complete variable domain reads EAEVAQSPRYKITEKSQAVAFWCDPISGHATLYWYRQILGQGPELLVQFQDESVVDDSQLPKDRFSAERLKGVDSTLKIQPAELGDSAMYLCASSLGQPDTGELFFGEGSRLTVL.

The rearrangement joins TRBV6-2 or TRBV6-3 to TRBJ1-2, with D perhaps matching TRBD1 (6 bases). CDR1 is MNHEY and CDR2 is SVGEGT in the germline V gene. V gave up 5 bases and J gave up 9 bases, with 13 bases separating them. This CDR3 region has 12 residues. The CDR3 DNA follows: TGTGCCAGCAGTCAGGGACACCATCGCTACACCTTC. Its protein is CASSQGHHRYTF.

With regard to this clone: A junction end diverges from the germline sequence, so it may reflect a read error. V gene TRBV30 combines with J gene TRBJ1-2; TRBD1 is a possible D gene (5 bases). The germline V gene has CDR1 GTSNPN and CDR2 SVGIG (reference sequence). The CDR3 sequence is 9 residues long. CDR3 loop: CALEGPADF. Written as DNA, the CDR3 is TGTGCCTTGGAGGGGCCGGCGGACTTC.

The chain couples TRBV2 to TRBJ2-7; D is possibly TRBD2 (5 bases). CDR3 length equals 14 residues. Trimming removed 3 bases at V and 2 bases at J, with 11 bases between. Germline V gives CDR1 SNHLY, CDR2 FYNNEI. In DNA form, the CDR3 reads TGTGCCAGCAGTGAGAGGGCAGGTCCCTACGAGCAGTACTTC. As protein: CASSERAGPYEQYF.

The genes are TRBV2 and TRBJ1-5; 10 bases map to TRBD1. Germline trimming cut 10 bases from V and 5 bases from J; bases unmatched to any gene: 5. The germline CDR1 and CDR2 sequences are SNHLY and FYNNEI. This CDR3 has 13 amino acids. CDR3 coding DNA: TGTGCCATCCAAGGGACAGGGGATCAGCCCCAGCATTTT. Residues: CAIQGTGDQPQHF.

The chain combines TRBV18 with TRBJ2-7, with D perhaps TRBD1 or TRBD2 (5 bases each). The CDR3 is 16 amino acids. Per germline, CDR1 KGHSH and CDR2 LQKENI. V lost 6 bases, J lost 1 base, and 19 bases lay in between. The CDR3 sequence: CASSPTLGPLSYEQYF. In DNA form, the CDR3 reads TGTGCCAGCTCCCCCACATTGGGACCGCTATCCTACGAGCAGTACTTC.